Listed here are 22 T cell receptor beta chains from one sample, sequenced in a study of shared clonotypes between healthy human individuals. Repertoires were generated with immunoSEQ multiplex PCR, while TCRdb's copy carries only in-frame clones and drops some. The sample lists roughly 2 million clones; around 95% were seen once. Sequencing was carried out using naive CD4+ T cells sorted from blood. The subset is: CD45RA+ positively selected. These receptors originate from a man between 18 and 35 years old in good health.

In DNA form, the CDR3 reads TGTGCCAGCAGCCTCCTTGCGGGGGTGCAAGAGACCCAGTACTTC. Translated, it gives CASSLLAGVQETQYF. The chain couples TRBV7-3 to TRBJ2-5, with 7 bases matching TRBD2. CDR1 and CDR2 (germline): SGHTA, FQGTGA. V shed 5 bases, J shed 2 bases, and the junction held 8 bases outside the gene matches. This CDR3 comprises 15 residues.

CDR3 sequence: CASSPGQGYHEQFF. In DNA form, the CDR3 reads TGTGCCAGCAGCCCGGGACAGGGTTACCATGAGCAGTTCTTC. The rearrangement links TRBV11-3 to TRBJ2-1; 9 bases match TRBD1. Germline CDR1 reads SGHNT; CDR2 reads YENEEA. The J segment lost 8 bases and the V segment lost 5 bases, leaving 7 bases of the junction unmatched. The length of the CDR3 is 14 residues. Full variable domain (rest looked up from reference TRBV11-3 and TRBJ2-1): EAGVVQSPRYKIIEKKQPVAFWCNPISGHNTLYWYLQNLGQGPELLIRYENEEAVDDSQLPKDRFSAERLKGVDSTLKIQPAELGDSAVYLCASSPGQGYHEQFFGPGTRLTVL.

The genes are TRBV10-2 and TRBJ2-7, with 12 bases aligning to TRBD2. J lost 5 bases, V lost 2 bases, and 13 bases had no gene match. CDR3 length: 18 residues. Germline CDR1 reads WSHSY; CDR2 reads SAAADI. The CDR3 DNA follows: TGCGCCAGCAGTGAGCGTGGGCTAGCGGGAGGGCCTTCGCACGAGCAGTACTTC. The encoded protein is CASSERGLAGGPSHEQYF.

The chain carries TRBV27 and TRBJ2-2; 9 positions agree with TRBD2. CDR3 length: 16 amino acids. Unmatched junction bases numbered 2, after V lost 1 base and J lost 2 bases. Germline V CDR1 and CDR2: MNHEY, SMNVEV (reference sequence). The CDR3 is CASSLLTSGNTGELFF. The CDR3 coding sequence is TGTGCCAGCAGTTTATTGACTAGCGGCAACACCGGGGAGCTGTTTTTT.

Concerning this clone itself: This same CDR3 is encoded by further DNA sequences in the sample. The chain employs TRBV5-1 and TRBJ2-1, with D unresolved. V lost 0 bases and J lost 1, with 8 bases in between. Germline CDR1 is SGHRS and CDR2 is YFSETQ. The CDR3 contains 15 residues. In nucleotides, the CDR3 is TGCGCCAGCAGCTTGGTTGCGGATTCCTACAATGAGCAGTTCTTC. Translation: CASSLVADSYNEQFF.

The table lists this clone with a count of one. This rearrangement joins TRBV7-8 to TRBJ1-4, with a tentative D call TRBD1 (6 bases). CDR1 is SGHVS, CDR2 FQNEAQ, per germline. The CDR3 is 15 residues long. Trimming took 5 bases from V and 8 from J, leaving 18 bases between them. The CDR3 here is CASSRLRGAGEKLFF. DNA of the CDR3: TGTGCCAGCAGCCGTCTGCGGGGGGCTGGCGAAAAACTGTTTTTT.

The V and J genes are TRBV10-2 and TRBJ2-1; maybe TRBD2 (5 bases). Trimming removed 6 bases at V and 6 bases at J, with 24 bases between. CDR3 length equals 17 residues. In germline, CDR1 is WSHSY, CDR2 SAAADI. The CDR3 DNA reads TGCGCCAGCAGCCGAGGGCTAGCTCCCTTCCCTTCCAATGAGCAGTTCTTC. It encodes CASSRGLAPFPSNEQFF.

The rearrangement links TRBV7-9 to TRBJ2-3, with a possible D match to TRBD2 (5 bases). CDR1 and CDR2 from the germline V gene are SEHNR and FQNEAQ (reference sequence). Trimming removed 4 bases from V and 0 bases from J, with 14 bases in between. The length of the CDR3 is 16 residues. The CDR3 reads CASSSGISVSTDTQYF. The CDR3 DNA is TGTGCCAGCAGCTCCGGGATTTCCGTTAGCACAGATACGCAGTATTTT. Drawing the rest from reference TRBV7-9 and TRBJ2-3, the complete variable domain is DTGVSQNPRHKITKRGQNVTFRCDPISEHNRLYWYRQTLGQGPEFLTYFQNEAQLEKSRLLSDRFSAERPKGSFSTLEIQRTEQGDSAMYLCASSSGISVSTDTQYFGPGTRLTVL.

CDR3 sequence: CASRAGRQGYEQYF. CDR3 nucleotides: TGTGCCAGCAGGGCAGGTCGGCAGGGCTACGAGCAGTACTTC. V and J are TRBV6-1 and TRBJ2-7, with a weak D call TRBD1 (5 bases). The CDR3 contains 14 residues. Trimming stripped 6 bases from V and 3 bases from J, with 15 bases between. The V gene's germline CDR1 is MNHNS and CDR2 SASEGT.

Note on this clone: The identical CDR3 is also encoded by other nucleotide sequences in the sample. V is TRBV5-1 and J is TRBJ2-3; D is perhaps TRBD1 (6 bases). Deletions cut 0 bases from V and 5 bases from J, with 13 bases between. Per germline, CDR1 SGHRS and CDR2 YFSETQ. The CDR3 runs 15 residues. The CDR3 DNA is TGCGCCAGCAGCTTGGAGGGACAAGGTAGAGATACGCAGTATTTT. Amino acid sequence: CASSLEGQGRDTQYF.

This clone was seen a single time. This sequence joins TRBV29-1 and TRBJ2-3; a possible D gene is TRBD2 (7 bases). The CDR3 covers 14 residues. Germline lookup yields CDR1 SQVTM and CDR2 ANQGSEA. Trimming removed 3 bases at V and 3 bases at J, with 13 bases between. The CDR3 protein is CSVEGGLWTDTQYF. The CDR3, as DNA: TGCAGCGTTGAGGGGGGGCTCTGGACAGATACGCAGTATTTT.

The J gene is TRBJ2-5, the V gene TRBV5-1; 7 bases are a match to TRBD1. The CDR3 totals 14 residues. Germline CDR1 reads SGHRS; CDR2 reads YFSETQ. V gave up 4 bases and J gave up 5 bases; unmatched junction bases: 8. The CDR3, as DNA: TGCGCCAGCAGCCCAGGACAGGCCGGCGAGACCCAGTACTTC. It is translated as CASSPGQAGETQYF.

Only one count was recorded for this clone. This rearrangement joins TRBV5-1 to TRBJ2-2; D tentatively fits TRBD1 or TRBD2 (5 bases each). This CDR3 contains 15 residues. The germline gives CDR1 SGHRS, CDR2 YFSETQ. Trimming left V 6 bases short and J 4 bases short, with 16 bases between. The CDR3 spells CASIPGTASTGELFF. The CDR3 DNA reads as TGCGCCAGCATCCCCGGGACCGCCTCCACCGGGGAGCTGTTTTTT.

This clone appeared once. The gene calls are TRBV13 and TRBJ2-2; D may correspond to TRBD1 or TRBD2 (5 bases each). The CDR3 is made up of 14 amino acids. With 5 bases removed from V and 7 bases from J, the gap between germline ends came to 14 bases. CDR1 and CDR2 from the germline V gene are PRHDT and FYEKMQ (reference sequence). The DNA for the CDR3 is TGTGCCAGCAGCGCTGGGACGGTTTACGGGGAGCTGTTTTTT. Translation gives CASSAGTVYGELFF.

The gene calls are TRBV9 and TRBJ2-7; D call uncertain. The CDR3 totals 15 residues. V lost 0 bases, J lost 2 bases, and 12 bases lay in between. Germline V gene data show CDR1 as SGDLS and CDR2 as YYNGEE. The CDR3 coding sequence is TGTGCCAGCAGCGTAGAGTCGATCCCTGCCTACGAGCAGTACTTC. Encoded protein: CASSVESIPAYEQYF.

The genes are TRBV27 and TRBJ2-3, with TRBD1 matching over 8 bases. Germline-derived CDR1 and CDR2 are MNHEY and SMNVEV (reference sequence). Losses at the gene ends were 6 bases for V and 4 bases for J; bases not matched to a gene: 6. There are 14 residues in the CDR3. CDR3 loop: CASSRDRLADTQYF. CDR3 DNA sequence: TGTGCCAGCAGCCGGGACAGGCTCGCAGATACGCAGTATTTT.

The chain carries TRBV10-1 and TRBJ1-1; D gene uncertain. The V gene's germline CDR1 is WNHNN and CDR2 SYGVQD (reference sequence). V lost 4 bases to trimming and J lost 0 bases, with 9 bases between them. The CDR3 covers 14 residues. The chain's CDR3 is CASSGSELNTEAFF. The DNA for the CDR3 is TGCGCCAGCAGTGGCTCAGAACTGAACACTGAAGCTTTCTTT.

This clone was observed a single time. This chain uses TRBV28 with TRBJ2-4; possibly TRBD2 for D (7 bases). The CDR3 contains 16 residues. V was shortened by 7 bases and J by 0 bases, with 16 bases between the two germline ends. CDR1 and CDR2 (germline): MDHEN, SYDVKM. Here the CDR3 reads CASTEGGGLAKNIQYF. Here the CDR3 DNA reads TGTGCCAGCACCGAGGGGGGGGGTTTAGCCAAAAACATTCAGTACTTC.

The rearrangement links TRBV28 to TRBJ1-5; D remains unclear. CDR1 is MDHEN, CDR2 SYDVKM, per germline. This CDR3 region has 14 residues. The germline V and J ends were trimmed by 6 bases and 3 bases, with 12 bases remaining between them. The CDR3 sequence: CASSGRSHNQPQHF. In DNA form, the CDR3 reads TGTGCCAGCAGCGGACGGTCCCACAATCAGCCCCAGCATTTT.

This clone is a singleton in its sample. This chain links TRBV7-6 with TRBJ2-5; perhaps TRBD2 as D (5 bases). The ends were cut back, 1 base at V and 1 base at J, with 13 bases in the middle. CDR3 length equals 16 residues. Per germline, CDR1 SGHVS and CDR2 FNYEAQ. CDR3 nucleotide sequence: TGTGCCAGCAGCTTAGGGGCGGGTAAGGCCCAAGAGACCCAGTACTTC. It translates to CASSLGAGKAQETQYF.

V usage is TRBV7-2 and J usage is TRBJ2-1, with unresolved D. Germline CDR1 is SGHTA and CDR2 is FQGNSA. V shed 5 bases and J shed 9 bases, with 20 bases lying between them. The CDR3 consists of 15 residues. The CDR3 protein is CASSPNPKRRGEQFF. DNA of the CDR3: TGTGCCAGCAGCCCCAACCCGAAACGGCGTGGTGAGCAGTTCTTC.

The chain recombines TRBV6-1 with TRBJ2-1; 8 bases line up with TRBD2. Germline lookup yields CDR1 MNHNS and CDR2 SASEGT. V trimming: 6 bases; J trimming: 6 bases; junction bases outside the gene matches: 10. This CDR3 is 15 amino acids long. The CDR3 sequence is CASRARGERGNEQFF. CDR3 in DNA: TGTGCCAGCAGGGCGCGGGGGGAGAGGGGCAATGAGCAGTTCTTC.